Listed here are 10 T cell receptor beta chains from one sample, sequenced in a study of blood T cell repertoires in COVID-19. This table comes from immunoSEQ multiplex PCR, and its TCRdb copy is limited to in-frame clones, with some not included. The sample holds 230,000 or so clones, around 83% seen once. Sequencing was done on a sample of PBMCs or T cells enriched from blood (not recorded which). These receptors were obtained from a woman aged 45-65 years who had been exposed to COVID-19.

V usage is TRBV7-8 and J usage is TRBJ2-7; 7 nucleotides line up with TRBD1. This CDR3 has 13 amino acids. V shed 5 bases and J 3 bases; nucleotides not matched to a gene: 4. CDR1 is SGHVS, CDR2 FQNEAQ, per germline. Here the CDR3 DNA reads TGTGCCAGCAGCAACAGGGGCCGCTACGAGCAGTACTTC. It yields the protein CASSNRGRYEQYF.

The chain recombines TRBV7-4 with TRBJ1-2, with D possibly being TRBD1 (5 bases). The V gene's germline CDR1 is SGHVT and CDR2 SQSDAQ. V dropped 5 bases and J dropped 4 bases, with 17 bases sitting between them. CDR3 length: 15 amino acids. CDR3 protein: CASSPYPPQVYGYTF. CDR3 sequence (DNA): TGTGCCAGCAGCCCCTACCCCCCACAGGTCTATGGCTACACCTTC.

This rearrangement joins TRBV7-2 to TRBJ2-7; 9 bases are a match to TRBD2. Losses at the gene ends were 3 bases for V and 2 bases for J; bases not matched to a gene: 2. Germline CDR1 reads SGHTA; CDR2 reads FQGNSA. The CDR3 has 14 amino acids. CDR3 in amino acids: CASSFAGGPYEQYF. CDR3 in DNA: TGTGCCAGCAGCTTTGCGGGGGGGCCCTACGAGCAGTACTTC.

This chain joins TRBV18 and TRBJ2-2, with a possible D match to TRBD2 (7 bases). Trimming took off 2 bases at V and 3 bases at J, with 16 bases between the two ends. The length of the CDR3 is 17 residues. The germline gives CDR1 KGHSH, CDR2 LQKENI. The CDR3 reads CASSPSRGGDDTGELFF. The CDR3 coding sequence is TGTGCCAGCTCACCAAGCAGGGGAGGGGACGACACCGGGGAGCTGTTTTTT.

The genes are TRBV15 and TRBJ2-5; 7 nucleotides match TRBD1. CDR3 length: 13 amino acids. CDR1 is LNHNV, CDR2 YYDKDF, per germline (reference sequence). The junction had 4 bases not matched to a gene; V was cut back by 4 bases and J by 5 bases. The CDR3: CATSKGAGETQYF. CDR3 bases: TGTGCCACCAGCAAGGGGGCTGGGGAGACCCAGTACTTC.

The rearrangement links TRBV11-2 to TRBJ2-2, with a tentative D call TRBD2 (6 bases). From germline, CDR1 is SGHAT and CDR2 FQNNGV. This CDR3 contains 17 residues. The V end lost 2 bases, the J end lost 4 bases, and 17 bases lay between the germline ends. The DNA for the CDR3 is TGTGCCAGCAGCTTAAGGCTCGCGGGGTTGGGCACCGGGGAGCTGTTTTTT. It is translated as CASSLRLAGLGTGELFF. Using reference TRBV11-2 and TRBJ2-2 for the parts outside the CDR3, the full variable domain is EAGVAQSPRYKIIEKRQSVAFWCNPISGHATLYWYQQILGQGPKLLIQFQNNGVVDDSQLPKDRFSAERLKGVDSTLKIQPAKLEDSAVYLCASSLRLAGLGTGELFFGEGSRLTVL.

This chain uses TRBV9 with TRBJ2-2; D might be TRBD2 (6 bases). With 6 bases removed from V and 2 bases from J, the gap between germline ends came to 17 bases. The V gene's germline CDR1 is SGDLS and CDR2 YYNGEE. The CDR3 extends over 16 amino acids. CDR3 sequence: CASTIRESPNTGELFF. The CDR3 nucleotides are TGTGCCAGCACAATACGGGAGAGTCCAAACACCGGGGAGCTGTTTTTT.

A single count supports this clone. The chain employs TRBV19 and TRBJ1-4, with TRBD1 as a possible D gene (5 bases). This CDR3 region has 14 residues. V was clipped by 2 bases and J by 7 bases, with 11 bases between them. Germline loops: CDR1 LNHDA, CDR2 SQIVND (reference sequence). The CDR3 spells CASSIKGGTEKLFF. The DNA for the CDR3 is TGTGCCAGTAGTATAAAAGGAGGGACTGAAAAACTGTTTTTT.

J is TRBJ2-1 and V is TRBV18, with 7 bases aligning to TRBD1. J was trimmed by 9 bases and V by 5 bases; bases with no gene match: 7. The CDR3 is 13 residues long. Per the germline V gene, CDR1 is KGHSH and CDR2 is LQKENI. The CDR3 nucleotides read TGTGCCAGCTCAACTCTACAGGGGACTGAGCAGTTCTTC. This codes for CASSTLQGTEQFF.

J is TRBJ2-3 and V is TRBV5-6; 13 bases fit TRBD2. The V gene's germline CDR1 is SGHDT and CDR2 YYEEEE. V gave up 5 bases and J gave up 4 bases; unmatched junction bases: 4. The length of the CDR3 is 15 residues. Here the CDR3 DNA reads TGTGCCAGCAGTTTAGGGACTAGCGGGGCAGATACGCAGTATTTT. Its translation is CASSLGTSGADTQYF.